This T cell receptor (beta chain) is drawn from a study of T cells in Graves' hyperthyroidism and ophthalmopathy. The ends lost 4 bases at V and 6 bases at J; junction bases unmatched: 10. The germline CDR1 and CDR2 sequences are LGHNT and FRNRAP. This CDR3 has 18 residues. Amplification targeted TCR beta CDR3 regions from RNA transcripts. The HTBI set primed first-round TCR CDR3 RT-PCR. MiXCR was run by TCRdb on the multiplex PCR reads, yielding one entry per CDR3 protein. Of 450,000 to 600,000 distinct CDR3 sequences in the sample, 13% to 15% were seen once. This clonotype was seen more than once but under ten times. Its specificity is unknown. Patients aged 18 to 65 had newly diagnosed hyperthyroidism lasting under 2 months. Regarding the study as a whole: Blood also contained most expanded thyroid clonotypes above 0.001.

The sequence came from a woman between 35 and 50 years old with Graves' hyperthyroidism. Source material: blood. The V and J genes are TRBV12-5 and TRBJ2-1; the match to TRBD2 covers 15 bases. Here the CDR3 DNA reads TGTGCTAGTGGTTGGGCGAGTACGGGACTAGCGGGAGGCAATGAGCAGTTCTTC. Residues: CASGWASTGLAGGNEQFF. Complete variable domain (other parts from reference TRBV12-5 and TRBJ2-1): DARVTQTPRHKVTEMGQEVTMRCQPILGHNTVFWYRQTMMQGLELLAYFRNRAPLDDSGMPKDRFSAEMPDATLATLKIQPSEPRDSAVYFCASGWASTGLAGGNEQFFGPGTRLTVL.